This T cell receptor beta chain was sequenced in a study of Graves' ophthalmopathy and Graves' hyperthyroidism. Looking at the study overall: Prior to any treatment, peripheral blood was collected at the time of initial diagnosis.

Germline-derived CDR1 and CDR2 are DFQATT and SNEGSKA (reference sequence). The CDR3 runs 17 residues. Beta-chain TCR CDR3 regions were amplified from RNA transcripts. RT-PCR in the first round used HTBI primers; a second-round multiplex PCR followed. Each CDR3 protein gets one entry after TCRdb re-called the multiplex PCR reads with MiXCR. The sample shows 650,000 to 800,000 distinct CDR3 sequences, under 50% of them seen only once. Concerning this clonotype: Relative to the germline gene, one junction end is altered; a read error may explain this.

V and J are TRBV20-1 and TRBJ1-2; possibly TRBD1 for D (6 bases). The sequenced material came from peripheral blood. This sequence originates from an adult man with Graves' ophthalmopathy. The CDR3 DNA is TGCAGTGCTGGAGATAGTCGTTCCGGGGGCTACTTCTATGGCTACACCTTC. It is translated as CSAGDSRSGGYFYGYTF.